What follows are 6 T cell receptor beta chains derived from one specimen sequenced in a study of response to subunit inactivated influenza vaccine. TCRdb recomputed calls from the RT-PCR reads with MiXCR, one row per CDR3 protein. The sample yields around 570,000 distinct CDR3 sequences, about 7.6% seen once. The material was PBMCs from blood, obtained 23 months after vaccination. All receptors derive from a man between 50 and 69 years old who received an inactivated influenza vaccine.

Ten or more counts support this clonotype. The V call is TRBV6-1, the J call TRBJ2-3; 10 nucleotides line up with TRBD2. The CDR3 sequence is 16 residues long. The trim removed 6 bases at V and 5 bases at J, leaving 11 bases unmatched. CDR1 and CDR2 (germline): MNHNS, SASEGT. CDR3 in DNA: TGTGCCAGCAGACCTTATCTAGCGGGAGCAGGAGATACGCAGTATTTT. It translates to CASRPYLAGAGDTQYF.

This clonotype was recorded a few times. V and J are TRBV3-1 and TRBJ2-7, with TRBD2 matching over 9 bases. Germline assignment: CDR1 LGHDT and CDR2 YNNKEL (reference sequence). Trimming at V came to 4 bases and at J to 2 bases, leaving 3 bases not matched to a gene. The CDR3 is 14 residues long. The CDR3 DNA follows: TGTGCCAGCAGCCGCGGGAGGGTAGCCTACGAGCAGTACTTC. It is translated as CASSRGRVAYEQYF.

The chain couples TRBV20-1 to TRBJ1-5; D might be TRBD1 (6 bases). Looked up from germline, CDR1 is DFQATT and CDR2 is SNEGSKA (reference sequence). The CDR3 is 14 amino acids. V was cut by 5 bases and J by 3 bases, with 14 bases left in between. The CDR3 coding sequence is TGCAGTGCTGTTAGAGGGGGGTTCAATCAGCCCCAGCATTTT. Translation gives CSAVRGGFNQPQHF.

This chain uses TRBV6-1 with TRBJ1-2; perhaps TRBD1 as D (5 bases). Germline V gene data show CDR1 as MNHNS and CDR2 as SASEGT. V gave up 5 bases and J gave up 11 bases, with 12 bases separating them. The CDR3 has 11 residues. CDR3 nucleotides: TGTGCCAGCAGTCAAGGGGTTGTTTACACCTTC. As protein: CASSQGVVYTF.

This clonotype was recorded a few times. The chain recombines TRBV5-1 with TRBJ1-1; possible D gene TRBD1, 6 bases. The CDR3 sequence is 15 residues long. V shed 0 bases and J shed 1 base, with 10 bases lying between them. Germline V gene sequence: CDR1 SGHRS, CDR2 YFSETQ. The CDR3 DNA reads TGCGCCAGCAGCTTGGCTCAGGGGAAGAACACTGAAGCTTTCTTT. This translates into CASSLAQGKNTEAFF.

This clonotype was seen only a few times. This rearrangement joins TRBV20-1 to TRBJ2-3; 10 bases align to TRBD2. CDR1 DFQATT and CDR2 SNEGSKA come from the germline V gene (reference sequence). The J segment lost 2 bases and the V segment lost 6 bases, leaving 8 bases of the junction unmatched. The CDR3 has 15 amino acids. DNA for the CDR3: TGCAGTGCACACTTAGCGGGGGGCCTCACAGATACGCAGTATTTT. Its translation: CSAHLAGGLTDTQYF.